These 14 T cell receptor beta chains came from one sample sequenced in a study of Tregs in tolerant kidney transplant recipients. Method: immunoSEQ multiplex PCR; TCRdb's copy keeps in-frame clones and lacks some. The sample records some 80,000 clones, 95% to 98% being singletons. Sequences were derived from CD4+ T cells from blood, sampled before the transplant. The receptors stem from a human donor who received a combined kidney and bone marrow transplant.

This sequence joins TRBV19 and TRBJ2-1; TRBD1 aligns across 8 bases. V shed 4 bases and J 6 bases; nucleotides not matched to a gene: 8. From germline, CDR1 is LNHDA and CDR2 SQIVND (reference sequence). The CDR3 is made up of 15 amino acids. The CDR3 loop is CASSTGQGPRNEQFF. The CDR3 DNA is TGTGCCAGTAGTACTGGACAGGGCCCCCGCAATGAGCAGTTCTTC.

The rearrangement links TRBV15 to TRBJ2-5; possible D gene TRBD2, 6 bases. The ends were cut back, 1 base at V and 6 bases at J, with 18 bases in the middle. CDR1 and CDR2 from the germline V gene are LNHNV and YYDKDF (reference sequence). This CDR3 comprises 16 residues. In DNA, the CDR3 is TGTGCCACCAGCAGAGGGGGGGTAGGGATCACCCAGACCCAGTACTTC. It encodes CATSRGGVGITQTQYF.

This chain joins TRBV19 and TRBJ1-1, with a possible D match to TRBD1 (5 bases). The CDR3 runs 14 residues. Between the trimmed V and J ends, which lost 3 bases and 6 bases, there was a span of 14 bases. Germline CDR1 and CDR2: LNHDA and SQIVND (reference sequence). The CDR3 region is CASSIGGGVAEAFF. The CDR3 DNA is TGTGCCAGTAGTATTGGCGGGGGGGTGGCTGAAGCTTTCTTT.

The V call is TRBV30, the J call TRBJ2-7; D is unclear. V lost 0 bases, J lost 1 base, and 4 bases lay in between. CDR1 and CDR2 (germline): GTSNPN, SVGIG (reference sequence). The CDR3 runs 12 residues. In DNA, the CDR3 is TGTGCCTGGAGTGTACTATCCTACGAGCAGTACTTC. Translation: CAWSVLSYEQYF.

The rearrangement uses TRBV9 and TRBJ1-1, with 10 bases identical to TRBD1. The V gene end was trimmed by 4 bases and the J gene end by 3 bases; junction bases not matched to a gene: 3. This CDR3 contains 14 residues. Germline V gene data show CDR1 as SGDLS and CDR2 as YYNGEE. The CDR3 DNA follows: TGTGCCAGCAGCCCGGGACAGGGGTACACTGAAGCTTTCTTT. Encoded protein: CASSPGQGYTEAFF.

To note about this clone: The same CDR3 arises from other DNA sequences in this sample as well. The J gene is TRBJ2-3, the V gene TRBV5-1; 14 positions match TRBD2. This CDR3 spans 16 amino acids. Trimming removed 4 bases from V and 2 bases from J; junction bases left unmatched: 3. Looked up from germline, CDR1 is SGHRS and CDR2 is YFSETQ. CDR3: CASSRGLAGVTDTQYF. In DNA, the CDR3 is TGCGCCAGCAGCCGGGGACTAGCGGGGGTCACAGATACGCAGTATTTT.

V is TRBV7-6 and J is TRBJ1-1; TRBD1 is a possible D gene (5 bases). V lost 5 bases to trimming and J lost 1 base, with 8 bases between them. The CDR3 length is 13 residues. Germline-derived CDR1 and CDR2 are SGHVS and FNYEAQ. The CDR3 is CASSHGQNTEAFF. CDR3 sequence (DNA): TGTGCCAGCAGCCACGGACAGAACACTGAAGCTTTCTTT.

J is TRBJ2-5 and V is TRBV19; 8 bases match TRBD2. V lost 7 bases to trimming and J lost 5 bases; unmatched junction nucleotides: 9. The V gene's germline CDR1 is LNHDA and CDR2 SQIVND (reference sequence). This CDR3 spans 14 amino acids. The CDR3 spells CASKPSGRRETQYF. The CDR3 coding sequence is TGTGCCAGTAAGCCGAGCGGGAGACGGGAGACCCAGTACTTC.

The gene calls are TRBV5-1 and TRBJ2-1; D perhaps matches TRBD1 (7 bases). Germline CDR1 SGHRS, CDR2 YFSETQ. This CDR3 contains 15 residues. The germline V and J ends were trimmed by 1 base and 3 bases, with 11 bases remaining between them. The CDR3 is CASSLQGGVYNEQFF. CDR3 DNA sequence: TGCGCCAGCAGCTTGCAGGGGGGTGTCTACAATGAGCAGTTCTTC.

The chain is built from TRBV5-4 and TRBJ1-5; 9 nucleotides line up with TRBD1. The CDR3 has 15 amino acids. The germline gives CDR1 SGHNT, CDR2 YYREEE (reference sequence). V trimming: 4 bases; J trimming: 4 bases; junction bases outside the gene matches: 6. CDR3 residues: CASSPGQGRNQPQHF. DNA of the CDR3: TGTGCCAGCAGCCCAGGACAGGGGAGGAATCAGCCCCAGCATTTT.

This clone was recorded only once. The chain joins TRBV14 to TRBJ1-2; D is unclear. Germline V CDR1 and CDR2: SGHDN, FVKESK. Trimming cost V 4 bases and J 8 bases, with 17 bases left between them. This CDR3 is built from 14 residues. The CDR3 DNA is TGTGCCAGCAGCCGCCTGAGTCGGGAGAGAGGCTACACCTTC. Its protein product is CASSRLSRERGYTF.

The rearrangement links TRBV7-2 to TRBJ2-7; 7 bases fit TRBD1. Germline V gene data show CDR1 as SGHTA and CDR2 as FQGNSA. V dropped 2 bases and J dropped 1; count of bases not matched to a gene: 14. This CDR3 has 18 amino acids. For the CDR3, the DNA is TGTGCCAGCAGCTTAAGCCTCTCCATTGGGACAGTATCCTACGAGCAGTACTTC. Translated, it gives CASSLSLSIGTVSYEQYF.

This chain joins TRBV4-2 and TRBJ2-1; 10 bases map to TRBD2. This CDR3 comprises 16 residues. Germline V CDR1 and CDR2: LGHNA, YNFKEQ. J gave up 8 bases and V 3 bases, and 10 bases lay outside the gene matches. CDR3 region: CASSQEQAGGYDEQFF. In nucleotides, the CDR3 is TGTGCCAGCAGCCAGGAGCAAGCGGGGGGGTACGATGAGCAGTTCTTC.

The J gene is TRBJ1-2, the V gene TRBV7-3; D is perhaps TRBD1 (6 bases). CDR3 length: 13 residues. From germline, CDR1 is SGHTA and CDR2 FQGTGA. V was cut by 3 bases and J by 6 bases, with 11 bases left in between. The chain's CDR3 is CASSFRGGDGYTF. CDR3 nucleotides: TGTGCCAGCAGCTTCAGGGGCGGAGATGGCTACACCTTC.